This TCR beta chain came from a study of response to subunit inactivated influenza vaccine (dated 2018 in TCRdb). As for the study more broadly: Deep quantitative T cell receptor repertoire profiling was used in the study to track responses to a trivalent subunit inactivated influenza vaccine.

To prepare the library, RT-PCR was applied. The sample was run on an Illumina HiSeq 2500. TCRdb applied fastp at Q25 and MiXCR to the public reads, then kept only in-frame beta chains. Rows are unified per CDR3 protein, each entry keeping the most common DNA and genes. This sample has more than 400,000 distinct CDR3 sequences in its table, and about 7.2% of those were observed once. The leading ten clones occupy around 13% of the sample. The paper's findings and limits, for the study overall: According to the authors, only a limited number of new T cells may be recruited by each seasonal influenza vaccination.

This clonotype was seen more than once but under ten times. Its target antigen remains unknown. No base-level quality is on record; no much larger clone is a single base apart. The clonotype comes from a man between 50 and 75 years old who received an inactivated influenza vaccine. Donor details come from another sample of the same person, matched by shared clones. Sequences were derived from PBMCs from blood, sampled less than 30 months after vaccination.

Here is the DNA: TGCGCCAGCAGCTGGACAGGGGGAGGCACCGGGGAGCTGTTTTTT. Translated, it gives CASSWTGGGTGELFF. The rearrangement joined TRBV5-1 to TRBJ2-2, with 10 bases in between that match TRBD1. The germline V end is reduced by 3 bases and the J end by 4 bases; junction bases left unmatched: 3. Measured from the cysteine to the phenylalanine, the CDR3 is 15 residues long. The DNA shown is the 45-base CDR3, in frame from base 1. Taken from the germline V gene, the CDR1 and CDR2 loops are SGHRS and YFSETQ.